These T cell receptor beta chains were read from a single sample in a study of blood T cell repertoires in COVID-19. Only in-frame clones appear in the TCRdb table, and some are missing; sequencing was by immunoSEQ multiplex PCR. The table shows fewer than 60,000 clones, with nearly 90% occurring only once. The sample comprised peripheral blood. These receptors originate from a man at least 80 years old with active or convalescent COVID-19. Both conserved end residues are part of each CDR3. The D gene is left open where the match is weak. Some rows mark clone size as missing; the rest say once, few, many or name a class of expanded clone.

CDR3	DNA	size	D	J	V
CASSKEEDSQF	TGTGCCAGCAGCAAAGAGGAGGATTCTCAATTC	-	-	TRBJ2-4	TRBV21-1
CASSKGPGQGSHEQYF	TGTGCCAGCAGCAAGGGCCCCGGACAGGGGTCCCACGAGCAGTACTTC	-	-	TRBJ2-7	TRBV21-1
CASGLWACSQPQHF	TGTGCTAGTGGTTTGTGGGCGTGCAGTCAGCCCCAGCATTTT	-	-	TRBJ1-5	TRBV12-5
CASSYRDNTEAFF	TGTGCCAGCAGCTACAGGGACAACACTGAAGCTTTCTTT	-	-	TRBJ1-1	TRBV3-1/TRBV3-2
CASSSKRQGNTEAFF	TGCGCCAGCAGCTCAAAAAGACAGGGGAACACTGAAGCTTTCTTT	once	TRBD1	TRBJ1-1	TRBV5-1
CASSQEVFSTGTYEQYF	TGCGCCAGCAGCCAAGAGGTATTCAGTACAGGGACCTACGAGCAGTACTTC	-	-	TRBJ2-7	TRBV4-3
CAWSRNRGPEPQHF	TGTGCCTGGTCACGCAACAGGGGGCCCGAGCCCCAGCATTTT	once	TRBD1	TRBJ1-5	TRBV30
CASSLTGTNTEAFF	TGTGCCAGCAGCTTGACAGGGACGAACACTGAAGCTTTCTTT	-	-	TRBJ1-1	TRBV5-5
CASSLQESSYNEQFF	TGTGCCAGCTCACTACAGGAGAGCTCCTACAATGAGCAGTTCTTC	once	-	TRBJ2-1	TRBV18
CASSLRSSGLAGGRDTQYF	TGTGCCAGCAGCTTGAGGTCCTCGGGACTAGCGGGGGGAAGAGATACGCAGTATTTT	-	TRBD2	TRBJ2-3	TRBV5-4
CASSQVGDNEQFF	TGTGCCAGCAGCCAAGTCGGGGACAATGAGCAGTTCTTC	-	-	TRBJ2-1	TRBV3-1/TRBV3-2
CASSPGGAQFF	TGTGCCAGCAGTCCCGGGGGGGCGCAGTTCTTC	-	TRBD2	TRBJ2-1	TRBV11-3
CAISSLVYGEQFF	TGTGCCATCAGTTCACTCGTATACGGTGAGCAGTTCTTC	-	-	TRBJ2-1	TRBV10-3
CASSLVGEASSGNTIYF	TGTGCCAGCAGCTTAGTAGGAGAGGCCTCCTCTGGAAACACCATATATTTT	-	-	TRBJ1-3	TRBV7-6
CASSQDGGRTGELFF	TGTGCCAGCAGCCAAGACGGCGGGAGGACCGGGGAGCTGTTTTTT	once	TRBD2	TRBJ2-2	TRBV3-1/TRBV3-2
CASSRRGGISEQYF	TGTGCCAGCAGCCGCCGGGGCGGGATTAGCGAGCAGTACTTC	-	-	TRBJ2-7	TRBV3-1/TRBV3-2
CSAILNTEAFF	TGCAGTGCTATATTAAACACTGAAGCTTTCTTT	once	-	TRBJ1-1	TRBV20-1
CASSASALTGANVLTF	TGCGCCAGCAGCGCCAGCGCTCTTACCGGGGCCAACGTCCTGACTTTC	once	-	TRBJ2-6	TRBV5-1
CASRDRGPKTEAFF	TGTGCCAGCAGGGACAGGGGGCCTAAGACTGAAGCTTTCTTT	-	TRBD1	TRBJ1-1	TRBV2
CASSLLAGVTDTQYF	TGTGCCAGCAGCTTATTGGCGGGAGTAACAGATACGCAGTATTTT	-	TRBD2	TRBJ2-3	TRBV11-2
CASSYDSVLQYF	TGTGCCAGCAGTTACGACAGCGTGCTACAGTACTTC	once	-	TRBJ2-5	TRBV6-5
CASSSGTGGGDYTF	TGTGCCAGCAGCTCCGGGACAGGGGGCGGAGACTACACCTTC	-	TRBD1	TRBJ1-2	TRBV6-2/TRBV6-3
CAWSVKSRTGGRDTQYF	TGTGCCTGGAGTGTAAAGTCCCGAACAGGGGGCCGGGATACGCAGTATTTT	-	TRBD1	TRBJ2-3	TRBV30
CASSPPGSQGDYGYTF	TGTGCCAGCAGCCCCCCGGGTTCGCAGGGGGACTATGGCTACACCTTC	-	TRBD1	TRBJ1-2	TRBV6-6
CASSYGLAGGLPDTQYF	TGTGCCAGCAGTTACGGACTAGCGGGAGGGCTGCCAGATACGCAGTATTTT	-	TRBD2	TRBJ2-3	TRBV6-2/TRBV6-3
CASNSGKTYEQYF	TGTGCCAGCAATTCCGGGAAAACCTACGAGCAGTACTTC	-	-	TRBJ2-7	TRBV6-6
CASTGFLYTEAFF	TGTGCCAGCACGGGGTTTTTGTACACTGAAGCTTTCTTT	-	-	TRBJ1-1	TRBV2
CASSPRTGYSYGYTF	TGCGCCAGCAGCCCGCGGACAGGGTATAGCTATGGCTACACCTTC	-	TRBD1	TRBJ1-2	TRBV5-1
CASSPRWNTIYF	TGTGCCAGCAGCCCGAGGTGGAACACCATATATTTT	-	-	TRBJ1-3	TRBV21-1
CASSITGGAGNQPQHF	TGTGCCAGTAGTATTACAGGGGGCGCGGGCAATCAGCCCCAGCATTTT	once	TRBD1	TRBJ1-5	TRBV19
CSVVHQGIEQYF	TGCAGCGTTGTTCATCAGGGCATCGAGCAGTACTTC	-	-	TRBJ2-7	TRBV29-1
CASSPRGLNTEAFF	TGCGCCAGCAGTCCCAGAGGTTTGAACACTGAAGCTTTCTTT	-	-	TRBJ1-1	TRBV5-1
CAVALGGGNQPQHF	TGTGCCGTAGCCCTGGGGGGAGGAAATCAGCCCCAGCATTTT	-	-	TRBJ1-5	TRBV6-5
CASSYSATGGRGYTF	TGTGCCAGCAGTTACTCGGCTACAGGGGGACGAGGCTACACCTTC	-	TRBD1	TRBJ1-2	TRBV6-2/TRBV6-3
CASRPGAGGEKLFF	TGTGCCAGCAGACCAGGGGCAGGAGGTGAAAAACTGTTTTTT	-	-	TRBJ1-4	TRBV28
CASSPGQMNTEAFF	TGCGCCAGCAGCCCGGGACAAATGAACACTGAAGCTTTCTTT	-	-	TRBJ1-1	TRBV5-1
CASSVRLAGSDYEQYF	TGTGCCAGCAGCGTCCGACTAGCGGGATCCGACTACGAGCAGTACTTC	-	TRBD2	TRBJ2-7	TRBV7-2
CASSPPGQGEQYF	TGTGCCAGCTCACCACCTGGACAGGGGGAGCAGTACTTC	few	TRBD1	TRBJ2-7	TRBV18